This entry describes one T cell receptor beta chain. Which antigen it targets is not known. Qualities for individual bases were not recorded, and no much larger clone is one base off. Sequencing was performed on an Illumina HiSeq 2500. TCR beta libraries were prepared by quantitative 5'-RACE with molecular barcodes. The study's processing was this. A new computational method, built on a probabilistic model of VDJ rearrangement, was used to identify disease-linked TCR variants. TCRdb ran its own pipeline on the public reads, namely fastp trimming at Q25 and MiXCR clone calling, and kept in-frame beta chains. Rows are unified per CDR3 protein, each entry keeping the most common DNA and genes. None of the V and J calls come from the authors' own analysis; TCRdb made them. The sample records roughly 180,000 distinct CDR3 sequences, around 13% of which are singletons. Of the sample, approximately 15% is held by the ten largest clones.

The data stem from a study of CD8 T cells in ankylosing spondylitis (dated 2017 in TCRdb). Context from the whole study: T cell receptor beta repertoires were profiled in healthy donors and ankylosing spondylitis patients so that disease-linked TCR variants could be found. The whole study cohort included under 140 healthy donors and over 20 ankylosing spondylitis patients. Peripheral blood was sampled, and synovial fluid was additionally collected from ankylosing spondylitis patients.

The investigation overall reported the following: The disease-linked clones showed a CD8+ phenotype and occurred at relatively low frequencies in peripheral blood. According to the report, matched synovial fluid samples from ankylosing spondylitis patients were significantly enriched for the disease-linked clones. Some motif variants were previously reported in synovial fluid and blood of reactive arthritis patients, suggesting common disease-initiation mechanisms. Blood from ankylosing spondylitis patients appeared to be characterized by a TCR beta motif composed of roughly 8 highly homologous amino acid variants.

V loses 1 base, J loses 0 bases, and the germline ends lie 10 bases apart. The germline V gene sets CDR1 to SQVTM and CDR2 to ANQGSEA. There are 15 amino acids in the CDR3, from cysteine to phenylalanine inclusive. CDR3 DNA is the only sequence kept; it has 45 bases, read in frame from the first base. This clonotype was obtained from a male donor with ankylosing spondylitis or in good health (not recorded which). Input material: blood, either unsorted or a sorted T cell fraction (not recorded which). The rearrangement combines TRBV29-1 with TRBJ2-1; the D gene identity is not certain. The DNA reads TGCAGCGTTGAAGGGCAGCTTAGCTCCTACAATGAGCAGTTCTTC. It translates to CSVEGQLSSYNEQFF.